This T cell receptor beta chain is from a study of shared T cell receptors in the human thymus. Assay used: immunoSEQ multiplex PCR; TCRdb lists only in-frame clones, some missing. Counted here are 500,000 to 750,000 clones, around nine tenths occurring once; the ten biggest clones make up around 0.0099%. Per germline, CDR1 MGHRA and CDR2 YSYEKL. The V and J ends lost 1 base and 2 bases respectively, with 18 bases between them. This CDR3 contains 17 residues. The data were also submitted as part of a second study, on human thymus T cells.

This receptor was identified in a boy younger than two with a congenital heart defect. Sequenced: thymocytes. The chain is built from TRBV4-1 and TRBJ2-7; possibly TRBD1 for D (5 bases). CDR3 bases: TGCGCCAGCAGCCAAGTATGGCAGGGATCAACACCCTACGAGCAGTACTTC. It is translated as CASSQVWQGSTPYEQYF.